This passage covers 28 T cell receptor beta chains from one sample sequenced in a study of cytomegalovirus exposure and HLA in healthy donors (dated by TCRdb to the late 2010s). Library generation was performed with the immunoSEQ multiplex PCR assay. The multiplex PCR relied on a mix of 60 forward primers for TCR Vbeta segments and 13 reverse primers for TCR Jbeta segments. The table comes from immuneACCESS by way of TCRdb, which keeps in-frame sequences with V and J called. Part of the clones is missing from these tables; in studies checked, under half for an unresolved V gene and the rest for unknown reasons. The sample profile shows around 190,000 clones; about 10% of them were found once. The ten biggest clones cover 1% to 1.5% of the sample. The sample consisted of PBMCs. These TCRs come from a woman in her twenties or thirties in good health and CMV-seropositive.

The CDR3 is CASSLPLSSADTQYF. CDR3 sequence (DNA): TGCGCCAGCAGCTTGCCCCTCTCGTCCGCAGATACGCAGTATTTT. This sequence joins TRBV5-1 and TRBJ2-3; D ambiguous. This CDR3 contains 15 residues. Germline V CDR1 and CDR2: SGHRS, YFSETQ. With 1 base removed from V and 4 bases from J, the gap between germline ends came to 13 bases.

V gene TRBV9 combines with J gene TRBJ2-5, with D possibly being TRBD1 (6 bases). V was pared by 1 base and J by 4 bases, with 20 bases between. This CDR3 is 17 amino acids long. CDR1 is SGDLS and CDR2 is YYNGEE in the germline V gene. This CDR3 is CASSVKGGYREGETQYF. CDR3 in DNA: TGTGCCAGCAGCGTAAAGGGTGGGTACAGGGAAGGAGAGACCCAGTACTTC.

Notes on this clone: One end of the junction fails to match germline, which may point to a read error. The rearrangement joins TRBV18 to TRBJ2-7, with D possibly being TRBD1 (6 bases). Germline V gene data show CDR1 as KGHSH and CDR2 as LQKENI. CDR3 length equals 13 residues. As DNA, the CDR3 is TGTGCCAGCTCCCGCGAGACAGGAGCCCTAACGGACTTC. Encoded protein: CASSRETGALTDF.

The chain carries TRBV28 and TRBJ2-7, with 8 bases that match TRBD1. The germline V gene encodes CDR1 MDHEN and CDR2 SYDVKM. J lost 1 base, V lost 7 bases, and 3 bases had no gene match. This CDR3 is 13 amino acids long. The CDR3 reads CASMDRESYEQYF. In nucleotides, the CDR3 is TGTGCCAGCATGGACAGGGAGTCCTACGAGCAGTACTTC.

This clone was detected a few times. The rearrangement joins TRBV7-7 to TRBJ2-2; D ambiguous. The CDR3 is 13 amino acids. V shed 4 bases and J shed 6 bases, with 9 bases lying between them. Germline V gene sequence: CDR1 SSHAT, CDR2 FNYEAQ (reference sequence). CDR3 in amino acids: CASSSQRAGELFF. The CDR3 region has the DNA TGTGCCAGCAGCTCCCAGCGCGCCGGGGAGCTGTTTTTT. Filled out from reference TRBV7-7 and TRBJ2-2, the complete variable domain reads GAGVSQSPRYKVTKRGQDVTLRCDPISSHATLYWYQQALGQGPEFLTYFNYEAQPDKSGLPSDRFSAERPEGSISTLTIQRTEQRDSAMYRCASSSQRAGELFFGEGSRLTVL.

This chain links TRBV19 with TRBJ2-4; TRBD1 is a possible D gene (5 bases). Trimming left V 5 bases short and J 0 bases short, with 14 bases between. Germline-derived CDR1 and CDR2 are LNHDA and SQIVND (reference sequence). The CDR3 spans 16 residues. The chain's CDR3 is CASSERQTLAKNIQYF. The CDR3 DNA is TGTGCCAGTAGTGAACGACAGACATTAGCCAAAAACATTCAGTACTTC.

The V call is TRBV7-8, the J call TRBJ2-7; TRBD2 matches 10 bases. The J segment lost 3 bases and the V segment lost 3 bases, leaving 5 bases of the junction unmatched. Germline lookup yields CDR1 SGHVS and CDR2 FQNEAQ. This CDR3 is built from 15 residues. CDR3 protein: CASSFTAGGGYEQYF. The CDR3 region has the DNA TGTGCCAGCAGCTTCACAGCGGGAGGGGGCTACGAGCAGTACTTC.

The chain uses TRBV2 and TRBJ1-1; the match to TRBD1 covers 8 bases. Looked up from germline, CDR1 is SNHLY and CDR2 is FYNNEI. J lost 5 bases, V lost 9 bases, and 8 bases had no gene match. This CDR3 has 13 amino acids. This CDR3 is CASIGTGGTEAFF. In nucleotides, the CDR3 is TGTGCCAGTATCGGGACAGGTGGGACTGAAGCTTTCTTT.

The genes are TRBV5-6 and TRBJ1-1; TRBD1 agrees at 10 bases. Germline CDR1 SGHDT, CDR2 YYEEEE. The CDR3 totals 15 residues. V lost 4 bases and J lost 5; bases outside the gene matches: 8. The CDR3: CASSAPTGGWTEAFF. CDR3 nucleotides: TGTGCCAGCAGCGCCCCGACAGGGGGCTGGACTGAAGCTTTCTTT.

In this sample, this clone turned up a few times. This sequence joins TRBV5-1 and TRBJ1-4, with 7 bases identical to TRBD1. The length of the CDR3 is 16 residues. Germline loops: CDR1 SGHRS, CDR2 YFSETQ. Trimming at V came to 4 bases and at J to 0 bases, leaving 6 bases not matched to a gene. This CDR3 is CASSIGTAATNEKLFF. The DNA of the CDR3 is TGCGCCAGCAGCATCGGGACAGCAGCAACTAATGAAAAACTGTTTTTT.

This clone was observed a handful of times. This sequence joins TRBV25-1 and TRBJ2-7; 8 bases are shared with TRBD2. Germline V gene sequence: CDR1 MGHDK, CDR2 SYGVNS. The CDR3 covers 13 residues. V was clipped by 5 bases and J by 2 bases; unmatched bases: 2. The CDR3 DNA reads as TGTGCCAGCAGTTTAGCGGGGACCTACGAGCAGTACTTC. Translating gives CASSLAGTYEQYF.

CDR3 protein: CASSSSTDTQYF. DNA for the CDR3: TGTGCCAGCAGCTCTTCCACAGATACGCAGTATTTT. The chain recombines TRBV7-9 with TRBJ2-3; the D is unclear. CDR1 and CDR2 from the germline V gene are SEHNR and FQNEAQ (reference sequence). V dropped 4 bases and J dropped 2 bases, with 4 bases sitting between them. The length of the CDR3 is 12 residues.

The table lists this clone with a few counts. This chain's CDR3 is CASSFGDRGFGELFF. In DNA, the CDR3 is TGTGCCAGCAGCTTTGGCGACAGGGGTTTCGGGGAGCTGTTTTTT. The chain carries TRBV5-6 and TRBJ2-2; 8 bases are shared with TRBD1. Germline CDR1 SGHDT, CDR2 YYEEEE. Losses at the gene ends were 2 bases for V and 7 bases for J; bases not matched to a gene: 7. The CDR3 length is 15 residues.

This clone was recorded once. The J gene is TRBJ1-2, the V gene TRBV18; TRBD1 matches 9 bases. The length of the CDR3 is 15 residues. Per the germline V gene, CDR1 is KGHSH and CDR2 is LQKENI. The J segment lost 2 bases and the V segment lost 0 bases, leaving 1 base of the junction unmatched. DNA of the CDR3: TGTGCCAGCTCACCACCAGGGACAGGGAACTATGGCTACACCTTC. Protein product: CASSPPGTGNYGYTF. Together with reference TRBV18 and TRBJ1-2, the CDR3 gives the full variable domain: NAGVMQNPRHLVRRRGQEARLRCSPMKGHSHVYWYRQLPEEGLKFMVYLQKENIIDESGMPKERFSAEFPKEGPSILRIQQVVRGDSAAYFCASSPPGTGNYGYTFGSGTRLTVV.

The chain links TRBV10-3 to TRBJ2-1; D might be TRBD1 (5 bases). Germline V lookup: CDR1 ENHRY, CDR2 SYGVKD. CDR3 length: 11 residues. V was trimmed by 4 bases and J by 10 bases, leaving 8 bases between them. CDR3 region: CAISGGAEQFF. The DNA of the CDR3 is TGTGCCATCAGTGGGGGCGCGGAGCAGTTCTTC.

This clone was seen more than once but under ten times. The chain uses TRBV27 and TRBJ2-1, with TRBD2 matching 7 bases. The CDR3 totals 12 residues. V lost 3 bases and J lost 7; bases outside the gene matches: 0. Germline CDR1 reads MNHEY; CDR2 reads SMNVEV (reference sequence). The CDR3 reads CASSLGGNEQFF. In nucleotides, the CDR3 is TGTGCCAGCAGTTTGGGAGGGAATGAGCAGTTCTTC.

This clone came up a few times. The chain is built from TRBV7-2 and TRBJ2-5; tentative D call: TRBD2 (6 bases). CDR1 and CDR2 (germline): SGHTA, FQGNSA. The CDR3 covers 13 residues. Trimming pared 6 bases from V and 4 bases from J, leaving 12 bases between. The CDR3 DNA sequence: TGTGCCAGCAGTCGACTAGGACGAGAGACCCAGTACTTC. It specifies CASSRLGRETQYF.

Only a few counts were recorded for this clone. The CDR3 here is CASSEIRDRLSSYEQYF. CDR3 coding DNA: TGTGCCAGCAGCGAGATTAGGGACAGGCTGAGCTCCTACGAGCAGTACTTC. J is TRBJ2-7 and V is TRBV2; 8 bases agree with TRBD1. Losses at the gene ends were 6 bases for V and 0 bases for J; bases not matched to a gene: 13. The length of the CDR3 is 17 residues. CDR1 SNHLY and CDR2 FYNNEI come from the germline V gene.

The V call is TRBV6-1, the J call TRBJ2-1; 7 bases are a match to TRBD1. CDR3 length equals 15 residues. Germline V gene data show CDR1 as MNHNS and CDR2 as SASEGT. With 2 bases clipped from V and 6 bases from J, the junction kept 7 bases outside the gene matches. The CDR3 region has the DNA TGTGCCAGCAGTGAAAGAACAGGGGCGGCCAATGAGCAGTTCTTC. Its protein product is CASSERTGAANEQFF.

This clone has more than one count but fewer than ten. The chain uses TRBV6-1 and TRBJ2-1, with 11 bases matching TRBD1. Germline loops: CDR1 MNHNS, CDR2 SASEGT. The CDR3 runs to 19 residues. Unmatched junction bases numbered 14, after V lost 0 bases and J lost 7 bases. CDR3 loop: CASSEAWFRTGGAGNEQFF. For the CDR3, the DNA is TGTGCCAGCAGTGAAGCCTGGTTCCGGACAGGGGGCGCGGGGAATGAGCAGTTCTTC.

Written as DNA, the CDR3 is TGCGCCAGCAGCTTGGGGGCTGCAAATTCCTACGAGCAGTACTTC. Its protein is CASSLGAANSYEQYF. The chain is built from TRBV5-1 and TRBJ2-7; D is unclear. The CDR3 runs 15 residues. V lost 0 bases, J lost 1 base, and 11 bases lay in between. Germline CDR1 SGHRS, CDR2 YFSETQ.

This clone was observed a handful of times. The V and J genes are TRBV19 and TRBJ2-1; 12 nucleotides agree with TRBD2. V gave up 7 bases and J gave up 3 bases; unmatched junction bases: 4. CDR3 length: 15 amino acids. Germline lookup yields CDR1 LNHDA and CDR2 SQIVND (reference sequence). The CDR3 loop is CASTLAGGLYNEQFF. The CDR3 bases are TGTGCCAGTACACTAGCGGGGGGTCTCTACAATGAGCAGTTCTTC.

The chain has TRBV9 and TRBJ2-1; D not resolved. The V and J ends lost 1 base and 5 bases respectively, with 10 bases between them. Germline CDR1 and CDR2: SGDLS and YYNGEE. There are 14 residues in the CDR3. The CDR3 DNA reads as TGTGCCAGCAGCGTAACGCGGAACCACAATGAGCAGTTCTTC. Protein: CASSVTRNHNEQFF. The full variable domain, rest sourced from reference TRBV9 and TRBJ2-1, is DSGVTQTPKHLITATGQRVTLRCSPRSGDLSVYWYQQSLDQGLQFLIQYYNGEERAKGNILERFSAQQFPDLHSELNLSSLELGDSALYFCASSVTRNHNEQFFGPGTRLTVL.

This chain links TRBV10-1 with TRBJ2-3; 9 positions match TRBD1. The CDR3 consists of 15 residues. Germline CDR1 is WNHNN and CDR2 is SYGVQD (reference sequence). V lost 6 bases, J lost 3 bases, and 7 bases stayed unmatched. This chain's CDR3 is CASSWTGEGTDTQYF. For the CDR3, the DNA is TGCGCCAGCAGCTGGACAGGGGAGGGTACAGATACGCAGTATTTT.

This clone has just a few counts. The CDR3 region is CASSPGTSGINEQFF. CDR3 bases: TGTGCCAGCTCACCCGGGACTAGCGGGATCAATGAGCAGTTCTTC. The chain is built from TRBV18 and TRBJ2-1, with 13 positions matching TRBD2. This CDR3 comprises 15 residues. Germline V gene sequence: CDR1 KGHSH, CDR2 LQKENI. The ends lost 3 bases at V and 6 bases at J; junction bases unmatched: 2.

CDR3 bases: TGCGCCAGCAGCCGGAGTATAGACACTGAAGCTTTCTTT. This encodes CASSRSIDTEAFF. V gene TRBV5-1 combines with J gene TRBJ1-1; D remains unclear. This CDR3 has 13 residues. In germline, CDR1 is SGHRS, CDR2 YFSETQ. V dropped 4 bases and J dropped 3 bases, with 10 bases sitting between them.

This clone came up a few times. The chain uses TRBV11-2 and TRBJ2-7; D unclear. In germline, CDR1 is SGHAT, CDR2 FQNNGV. V lost 5 bases and J 9 bases, leaving 11 bases between the germline ends. This CDR3 contains 11 residues. CDR3 coding DNA: TGTGCCAGCAGCCTCCCTTCAGGGCAGTACTTC. It is translated as CASSLPSGQYF. Filled out from reference TRBV11-2 and TRBJ2-7, the complete variable domain reads EAGVAQSPRYKIIEKRQSVAFWCNPISGHATLYWYQQILGQGPKLLIQFQNNGVVDDSQLPKDRFSAERLKGVDSTLKIQPAKLEDSAVYLCASSLPSGQYFGPGTRLTVT.

V usage is TRBV2 and J usage is TRBJ2-5; maybe TRBD2 (5 bases). Deletions cut 6 bases from V and 2 bases from J, with 10 bases between. Germline V CDR1 and CDR2: SNHLY, FYNNEI. This CDR3 has 13 residues. In DNA, the CDR3 is TGTGCCAGCAGCGGGGAATCACAAGAGACCCAGTACTTC. Translated: CASSGESQETQYF.